This T cell receptor beta chain appears in the sequencing data of a study of Graves' ophthalmopathy and Graves' hyperthyroidism. Study overall: No treatment had been given when peripheral blood was collected at initial diagnosis.

This clonotype was seen a handful of times. CDR3 length: 14 amino acids. V was pared by 4 bases and J by 4 bases, with 11 bases between. RNA transcripts provided the template for amplifying TCR beta CDR3 regions. First-round RT-PCR employed HTBI primers, with a second-round multiplex PCR after it. MiXCR, run by TCRdb on the multiplex PCR reads, gives a single entry per CDR3 protein. The sample has over 650,000 distinct CDR3 sequences; 35% to 50% are singletons. A volume of 8 to 10 ml of fresh peripheral blood supplied the PBMCs. The rearrangement links TRBV12-3 or TRBV12-4 to TRBJ1-3; D is perhaps TRBD1 (6 bases). The receptor was derived from an adult man with Graves' ophthalmopathy. Sequences were obtained from peripheral blood. The CDR3 here is CASSSQGGGNTIYF. CDR3 in DNA: TGTGCCAGCAGTTCACAGGGAGGAGGAAACACCATATATTTT.